The clone carrying this T cell receptor beta chain was counted only a few times. No antigen is known for it. This entry is derived from a study of T cells in Graves' hyperthyroidism and ophthalmopathy. In patients aged 18 to 65, hyperthyroidism was newly diagnosed, with duration under 2 months. General study points: The model identified upcoming ophthalmopathy a median approximately 6.5 months ahead of onset. Peripheral blood also featured most of the thyroid clonotypes expanded above 0.001. Through a model of 13 V-J features, ophthalmopathy was separated from stable hyperthyroidism.

The germline CDR1 and CDR2 sequences are MGHRA and YSYEKL. CDR3 length: 14 residues. V lost 0 bases, J lost 9 bases, and 9 bases lay in between. Researchers took RNA transcripts and amplified the TCR beta CDR3 regions from them. First-round RT-PCR of the TCR CDR3 relied on the HTBI primer set. One entry per CDR3 protein, called by TCRdb with MiXCR from the multiplex PCR reads. The table lists nearly 600,000 distinct CDR3 sequences, approximately 15% of them singletons. V is TRBV4-1 and J is TRBJ1-6; D gene ambiguous. The sample taken for sequencing was blood. The receptor comes from a woman aged 25 to 39 with Graves' hyperthyroidism that later progressed to Graves' ophthalmopathy. CDR3: CASSQEWAVSPLHF. The DNA of the CDR3 is TGCGCCAGCAGCCAAGAATGGGCGGTTTCACCCCTCCACTTT.